The 8 T cell receptor beta chains reported below all come from one sample, sequenced in a study of CD4 and CD8 cells across lung adenocarcinoma regions. TCRdb re-called the PCR reads through MiXCR, storing one row per CDR3 protein. The data hold about 9,600 distinct CDR3 sequences, with roughly 46% observed a single time. Sequencing was carried out using CD4+ T cells from the margin of a lung tumor. These receptors all come from a male donor with lung adenocarcinoma. The CD4 and CD8 labels of this study may be unreliable.

In its sample, this clonotype was seen many times. This chain uses TRBV5-1 with TRBJ2-1; the D gene could be TRBD1 or TRBD2 (6 bases each). V was cut by 6 bases and J by 5 bases, with 15 bases left in between. The CDR3 runs to 14 residues. In germline, CDR1 is SGHRS, CDR2 YFSETQ. CDR3 residues: CASTAIGGNNEQFF. CDR3 coding DNA: TGCGCCAGCACGGCAATAGGGGGGAACAATGAGCAGTTCTTC.

A remark on this clonotype: An end of the junction differs from the germline gene, which may be a read error. The chain recombines TRBV10-3 with TRBJ2-4; D is possibly TRBD2 (7 bases). CDR1 is ENHRY, CDR2 SYGVKD, per germline. The CDR3 is 13 amino acids. For the CDR3, the DNA is TGTGCCTCGGGCCGGGGGGCCAAAAATACGCAGTATTTC. This encodes CASGRGAKNTQYF.

CDR3 loop: CASRSYNEQFF. For the CDR3, the DNA is TGTGCCAGCAGATCGTACAATGAGCAGTTCTTC. The J gene is TRBJ2-3, the V gene TRBV7-2; D remains unclear. The J call may be incorrect, as the DNA end agrees better with TRBJ2-1. CDR3 length: 11 amino acids. Germline lookup yields CDR1 SGHTA and CDR2 FQGNSA.

Written as DNA, the CDR3 is TGTGCCAGCAGCTTATCGGCGGGGGTTGAGCAGTTCTTC. Translation gives CASSLSAGVEQFF. The chain is built from TRBV11-3 and TRBJ2-1; 7 nucleotides match TRBD2. The CDR3 loop spans 13 amino acids. Germline CDR1 SGHNT, CDR2 YENEEA. With V trimmed by 2 bases and J by 9 bases, 4 bases remained unmatched.

The chain employs TRBV10-1 and TRBJ2-1; 8 bases map to TRBD2. Trimming took 4 bases from V and 5 from J; bases not matched to a gene: 4. Looked up from germline, CDR1 is WNHNN and CDR2 is SYGVQD (reference sequence). The CDR3 loop spans 14 amino acids. CDR3 region: CASSAAGVNNEQFF. In DNA form, the CDR3 reads TGCGCCAGCAGTGCAGCGGGAGTAAACAATGAGCAGTTCTTC.

The chain combines TRBV6-1 with TRBJ1-5, with a weak D call TRBD1 (5 bases). CDR1 is MNHNS, CDR2 SASEGT, per germline. This CDR3 has 14 residues. V lost 8 bases, J lost 7 bases, and 18 bases lay in between. The CDR3 protein is CASGPVFGGQPQHF. CDR3 nucleotides: TGTGCCAGCGGACCCGTTTTCGGGGGACAGCCCCAGCATTTT.

Remarks on this clonotype: The junction shows a germline mismatch at one end, possibly a read error. V gene TRBV6-1 combines with J gene TRBJ2-4, with D perhaps assigned TRBD1 or TRBD2 (5 bases each). CDR3 length: 16 amino acids. Germline-derived CDR1 and CDR2 are MNHNS and SASEGT. The CDR3, as DNA: TGTGCCAGCAGTGTCCCCAGTCAGGGAGCCACAGACACGCAGTATTTC. Residues: CASSVPSQGATDTQYF.

By sample fraction, this clonotype is medium-sized. The chain has TRBV6-5 and TRBJ2-1; D ambiguous. This CDR3 comprises 11 residues. With 1 base removed from V and 7 bases from J, the gap between germline ends came to 2 bases. CDR1 and CDR2 (germline): MNHEY, SVGAGI. In nucleotides, the CDR3 is TGTGCCAGCAGTTACTTGAATGAGCAGTTCTTC. Its translation: CASSYLNEQFF.